This T cell receptor (beta chain) was captured by sequencing in a study of shared T cell receptors in the human thymus. Measured with immunoSEQ multiplex PCR; TCRdb has only the in-frame clones, and not every one. Of over 450,000 clones in the sample, approximately 78% were seen once. There are 17 residues in the CDR3. With V trimmed by 7 bases and J by 4 bases, 10 bases remained unmatched. Germline CDR1 SQVTM, CDR2 ANQGSEA. This sample also appeared in a second study, on human thymus T cells. That work states: Those donating were healthy Finnish infants in corrective surgery for congenital heart defects. The source of the thymus tissue was resections taken during corrective heart surgery. Both thymic and peripheral blood repertoires showed apparently biased V and J usage.

The source material was thymocytes. The receptor's source is a boy less than two years old with a congenital heart defect. The V and J genes are TRBV29-1 and TRBJ2-2; 15 bases are a match to TRBD2. CDR3 nucleotide sequence: TGCAGCGCCGGGCGAGGACTAGCGGGAGGGGGCACCGGGGAGCTGTTTTTT. The encoded protein is CSAGRGLAGGGTGELFF.